This T cell receptor (beta chain) was sequenced for a study of T-cell reconstitution after alpha-beta-depleted transplantation in children. The authors prepared the TCRbeta library with unique molecular identifiers. TCRdb passed the PCR reads through MiXCR, listing each CDR3 protein once. Of some 530,000 distinct CDR3 sequences listed, approximately 12% are singletons. This clonotype was observed a few times. The CDR3 contains 16 residues. Trimming stripped 5 bases from V and 0 bases from J, with 16 bases between. The germline CDR1 and CDR2 sequences are MDHEN and SYDVKM. This sample comprised PBMCs from the stem cell graft donor, obtained from the stem cell graft. The rearrangement joins TRBV28 to TRBJ1-1; D may be TRBD1 (6 bases). The sequence was obtained from a human donor who donated a stem cell graft to a child with combined immunodeficiency. CDR3 sequence (DNA): TGTGCCAGCAGTGCCCCCGGGGGCGGACTGAACACTGAAGCTTTCTTT. Its translation: CASSAPGGGLNTEAFF.